The 8 T cell receptor beta chains in this list originate from one sample, sequenced in a study of Tregs in tolerant kidney transplant recipients. TCRdb's table, derived via immunoSEQ multiplex PCR, lists solely in-frame clones and lacks some. Of 200,000 to 300,000 clones in the sample, around 82% are singletons; the top ten hold around 0.61%. Sequencing was performed on CD4+ T cells from blood. Receptors were obtained from a human donor in good health.

The chain has TRBV7-8 and TRBJ2-5; tentatively, D is TRBD2 (5 bases). The germline gives CDR1 SGHVS, CDR2 FQNEAQ. Between the trimmed V and J ends, which lost 5 bases and 5 bases, there was a span of 15 bases. The CDR3 contains 14 residues. The CDR3 is CASSPAEVHETQYF. DNA of the CDR3: TGTGCCAGCAGCCCAGCGGAAGTTCATGAGACCCAGTACTTC.

This clone was counted a few times. Germline is not matched at one junction end, which may reflect a read error. This chain links TRBV19 with TRBJ1-4, with D possibly TRBD1 on 6 matching bases. The CDR3 consists of 13 residues. Germline values: CDR1 LNHDA, CDR2 SQIVND (reference sequence). The CDR3 sequence is CASSTREDRRISF. The CDR3, as DNA: TGTGCCAGTAGTACGCGTGAGGACAGACGAATATCTTTT.

This clone showed up just a few times. The CDR3 DNA sequence: TGTGCCAGCAGTGAAACAGTCTCCTACGAGCAGTACTTC. This gives the protein CASSETVSYEQYF. The chain carries TRBV6-1 and TRBJ2-7, with D hard to call. V lost 2 bases and J lost 0, with 5 bases in between. Germline lookup yields CDR1 MNHNS and CDR2 SASEGT. CDR3 length: 13 amino acids.

The chain employs TRBV5-4 and TRBJ2-5, with D maybe TRBD1 (5 bases). Trimming took 2 bases from V and 5 from J, leaving 10 bases between them. The CDR3 extends over 13 amino acids. Per the germline V gene, CDR1 is SGHNT and CDR2 is YYREEE (reference sequence). The CDR3 coding sequence is TGTGCCAGCAGCTTTCCCCCAGGGGAGACCCAGTACTTC. Translation: CASSFPPGETQYF. The full variable domain, completed using reference TRBV5-4 and TRBJ2-5, is ETGVTQSPTHLIKTRGQQVTLRCSSQSGHNTVSWYQQALGQGPQFIFQYYREEENGRGNFPPRFSGLQFPNYSSELNVNALELDDSALYLCASSFPPGETQYFGPGTRLLVL.

This clone has just a few counts. The chain links TRBV5-1 to TRBJ2-3; a weak D match, TRBD1 (5 bases). Germline V gene sequence: CDR1 SGHRS, CDR2 YFSETQ. The CDR3 contains 15 residues. V was pared by 4 bases and J by 0 bases, with 12 bases between. The CDR3 DNA is TGCGCCAGCAGCCAGGGCCAAACTAGCACAGATACGCAGTATTTT. Translated, it gives CASSQGQTSTDTQYF. The variable domain in full, completed from reference TRBV5-1 and TRBJ2-3, reads KAGVTQTPRYLIKTRGQQVTLSCSPISGHRSVSWYQQTPGQGLQFLFEYFSETQRNKGNFPGRFSGRQFSNSRSEMNVSTLELGDSALYLCASSQGQTSTDTQYFGPGTRLTVL.

The V gene is TRBV7-8, the J gene TRBJ1-1, with a possible D match to TRBD1 (6 bases). Trimming pared 2 bases from V and 1 base from J, leaving 17 bases between. CDR1 and CDR2 (germline): SGHVS, FQNEAQ. The CDR3 loop spans 17 amino acids. CDR3 in amino acids: CASSLSALWGQNTEAFF. CDR3 DNA sequence: TGTGCCAGCAGCTTATCCGCTTTGTGGGGACAGAACACTGAAGCTTTCTTT.

The genes are TRBV27 and TRBJ2-6; D is perhaps TRBD1 (5 bases). The V end lost 8 bases, the J end lost 1 base, and 12 bases lay between the germline ends. The CDR3 covers 15 residues. In germline, CDR1 is MNHEY, CDR2 SMNVEV (reference sequence). CDR3 protein: CASQIRASGANVLTF. Here the CDR3 DNA reads TGTGCCAGCCAAATCAGGGCTTCTGGGGCCAACGTCCTGACTTTC.

This clone was seen a few times. The chain employs TRBV5-1 and TRBJ2-5, with 7 bases identical to TRBD1. Germline-derived CDR1 and CDR2 are SGHRS and YFSETQ. J was trimmed by 0 bases and V by 3 bases; bases with no gene match: 2. The CDR3 runs to 14 residues. The CDR3 sequence is CASSSGQYQETQYF. The CDR3 nucleotides are TGCGCCAGCAGCTCGGGACAGTACCAAGAGACCCAGTACTTC.